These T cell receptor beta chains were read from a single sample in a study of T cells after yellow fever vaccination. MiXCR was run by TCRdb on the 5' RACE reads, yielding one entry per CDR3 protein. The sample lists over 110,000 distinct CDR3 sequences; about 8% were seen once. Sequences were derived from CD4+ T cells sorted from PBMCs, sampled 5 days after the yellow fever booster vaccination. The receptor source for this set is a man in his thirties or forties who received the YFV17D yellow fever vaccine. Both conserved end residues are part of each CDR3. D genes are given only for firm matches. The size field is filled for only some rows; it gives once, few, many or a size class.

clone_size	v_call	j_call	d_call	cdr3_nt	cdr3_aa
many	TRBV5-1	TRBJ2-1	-	TGCGCCAGCAGCTTCACCGGGCCAGACAATGAGCAGTTCTTC	CASSFTGPDNEQFF
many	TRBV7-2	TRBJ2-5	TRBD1	TGTGCCAGCAGCTTAGTCGGGACAGGGGGCGGTGAGACCCAGTACTTC	CASSLVGTGGGETQYF
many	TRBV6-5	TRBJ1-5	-	TGTGCCAGCAGTTACGGTGTAGGTAGCAATCAGCCCCAGCATTTT	CASSYGVGSNQPQHF
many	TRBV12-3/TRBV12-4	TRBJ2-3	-	TGTGCCAGCAGTTTGGGTCCGGAGGGTGATACGCAGTATTTT	CASSLGPEGDTQYF
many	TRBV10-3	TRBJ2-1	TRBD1	TGTGCCATCAGTTTACAGGGGGCCAGCTCCTACAATGAGCAGTTCTTC	CAISLQGASSYNEQFF
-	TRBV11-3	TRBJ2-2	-	TGTGCCAGCAGCGCACGGAGCCCGGAGCTGTTTTTT	CASSARSPELFF
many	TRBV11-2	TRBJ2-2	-	TGTGCCAGCATCCGGGAAAGATATGGCGGGGAGCTGTTTTTT	CASIRERYGGELFF
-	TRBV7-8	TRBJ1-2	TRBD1	TGTGCCTGCAGCCGCCGGCGAGGACAGGGACCTTATGGCTACACCTTC	CACSRRRGQGPYGYTF
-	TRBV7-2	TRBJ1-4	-	TGTGCCAGCAGCCCTAGAACGGGGACTAATGAAAAACTGTTTTTT	CASSPRTGTNEKLFF
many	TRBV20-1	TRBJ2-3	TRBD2	TGCAGTGCTACGTCCGTACTAGCGGGAGGAACAGATACGCAGTATTTT	CSATSVLAGGTDTQYF
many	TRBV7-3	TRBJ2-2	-	TGTGCCAGCAGGCAGGCGGACACCGGGGAGCTGTTTTTT	CASRQADTGELFF
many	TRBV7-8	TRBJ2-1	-	TGTGCCAGCATGCCGGGGGCCTACAATGAGCAGTTCTTC	CASMPGAYNEQFF
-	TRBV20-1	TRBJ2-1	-	TGCAGTGCTACGGGACGAGACGGGTCGGTCGATGAGCAGTTCTTC	CSATGRDGSVDEQFF
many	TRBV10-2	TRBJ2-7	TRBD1	TGCGCCAGCAGCCCCGGGACAGGGGCGAGATACGAGCAGTACTTC	CASSPGTGARYEQYF
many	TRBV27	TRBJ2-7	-	TGTGCCAGCAGGACACCTCCGGGACCCCTTCACTACGAGCAGTACTTC	CASRTPPGPLHYEQYF
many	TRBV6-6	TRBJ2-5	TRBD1	TGTGCCAGCAGGGACAGGCAAGAGACCCAGTACTTC	CASRDRQETQYF
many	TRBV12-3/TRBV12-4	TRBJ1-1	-	TGTGCCAGCAGTTTGTACCAGGGGTCCACTGAAGCTTTCTTT	CASSLYQGSTEAFF
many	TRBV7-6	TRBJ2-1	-	TGTGCCAGCAGCTTAGATAAGCTGGGATCCAATGAGCAGTTCTTC	CASSLDKLGSNEQFF
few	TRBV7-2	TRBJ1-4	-	TGTGCCAGCAGCTCTCCAACAACTAATGAAAAACTGTTTTTT	CASSSPTTNEKLFF
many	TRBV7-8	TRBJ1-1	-	TGTGCCAGCAGCTTAGCCTATGGGGGGGAGACTGAAGCTTTCTTT	CASSLAYGGETEAFF
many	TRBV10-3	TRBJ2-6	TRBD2	TGTGCCATGGGTAGACTAGCCGAAAGCTCTGGGGCCAACGTCCTGACTTTC	CAMGRLAESSGANVLTF
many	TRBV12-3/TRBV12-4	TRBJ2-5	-	TGTGCCAGCAGTTCTCAGGTGGAGACCCAGTACTTC	CASSSQVETQYF
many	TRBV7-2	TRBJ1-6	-	TGTGCCAGCAGCTTATCTTCACCCCTCCACTTT	CASSLSSPLHF
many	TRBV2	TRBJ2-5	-	TGTGCCAGCAGTGATTTGGGCGGGACCCTCCCCGAGACCCAGTACTTC	CASSDLGGTLPETQYF
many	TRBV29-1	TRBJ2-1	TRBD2	TGCAGCGTGGAACTAGCGGGAGAGCCCAATGAGCAGTTCTTC	CSVELAGEPNEQFF
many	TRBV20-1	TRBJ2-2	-	TGCAGTGCTAGAGATCCGAGGAACACCGGGGAGCTGTTTTTT	CSARDPRNTGELFF
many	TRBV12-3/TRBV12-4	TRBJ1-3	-	TGTGCCAGCAGGCGGGGGGGAGCCATATATTTT	CASRRGGAIYF
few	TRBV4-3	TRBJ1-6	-	TGCGCCAGCAGCCAACAGGGTGCTAATTCACCCCTCCACTTT	CASSQQGANSPLHF
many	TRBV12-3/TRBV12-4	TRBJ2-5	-	TGTGCCAGCAGCCTGCCCGCGGGTACCAACCAAGGGACCCAGTACTTC	CASSLPAGTNQGTQYF
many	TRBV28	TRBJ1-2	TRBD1	TGTGCCAGCAGTTCGGGACAGGTATATGGCTACACCTTC	CASSSGQVYGYTF
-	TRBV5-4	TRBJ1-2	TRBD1	TGTGCCAGCAGATTGACAGGGGTAAATGGCTACACCTTC	CASRLTGVNGYTF
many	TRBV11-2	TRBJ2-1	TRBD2	TGTGCCAGCAGCTTTTCCGGGGGGAGGAATGAGCAGTTCTTC	CASSFSGGRNEQFF
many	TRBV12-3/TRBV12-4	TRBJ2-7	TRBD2	TGTGCCAGCAGCGGGGGACTAGCTCGCTCCTACGAGCAGTACTTC	CASSGGLARSYEQYF
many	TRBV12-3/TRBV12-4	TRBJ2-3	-	TGTGCCAGCAGTTTACTAGCCAGGACGGCCTACACAGATACGCAGTATTTT	CASSLLARTAYTDTQYF
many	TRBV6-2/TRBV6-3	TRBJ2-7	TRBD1	TGTGCCAGCTCTACAGGGGGCGAGCAGTACTTC	CASSTGGEQYF
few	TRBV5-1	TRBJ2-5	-	TGCGCCAGCAGCTTGGGTGCAGGTTCGAGAGAGACCCAGTACTTC	CASSLGAGSRETQYF
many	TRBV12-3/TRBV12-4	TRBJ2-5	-	TGTGCCAGCAGTTACGGCACCCACGGAAGAGAGACCCAGTACTTC	CASSYGTHGRETQYF
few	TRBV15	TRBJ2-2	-	TGTGCCACCAGCAGAGATGTGGGAGTGAACACCGGGGAGCTGTTTTTT	CATSRDVGVNTGELFF
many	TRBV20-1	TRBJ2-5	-	TGCAGTGTATGGGGTGGGGAGACCCAGTACTTC	CSVWGGETQYF
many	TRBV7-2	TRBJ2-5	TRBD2	TGTGCCAGCAGCCCAGGACTAGATGTGACCCAGTACTTC	CASSPGLDVTQYF
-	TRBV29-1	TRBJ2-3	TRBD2	TGCAGCGCTAGCGGGCTTAGGGATACGCAGTATTTT	CSASGLRDTQYF
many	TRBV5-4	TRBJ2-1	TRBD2	TGTGCCAGCAGCTCGAGCCGGGACTACCTTCCCAATGAGCAGTTCTTC	CASSSSRDYLPNEQFF
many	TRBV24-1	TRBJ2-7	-	TGTGCCACCAGTGCCCCCGGTGGACTCGACGAGCAGTACTTC	CATSAPGGLDEQYF
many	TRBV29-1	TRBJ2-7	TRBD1	TGCAGCGTTGAAGGGACAGGCACCAATTACTACGAGCAGTACTTC	CSVEGTGTNYYEQYF
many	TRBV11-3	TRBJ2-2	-	TGTGCCAGCGGGAGATTTACCGGGGAGCTGTTTTTT	CASGRFTGELFF
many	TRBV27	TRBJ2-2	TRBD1	TGTGCCAGCAGTGGGACCGGGACAGGTGACGCCGGGGAGCTGTTTTTT	CASSGTGTGDAGELFF
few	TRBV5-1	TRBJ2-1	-	TGCGCCAGCAGCCCCCGGCCGGGCGGGGCCTACAATGAGCAGTTCTTC	CASSPRPGGAYNEQFF
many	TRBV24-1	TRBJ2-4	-	TGTGCCACCGAAGATGGCGGGATAAAAAACATTCAGTACTTC	CATEDGGIKNIQYF
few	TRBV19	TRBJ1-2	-	TGTGCCAGCAGACGGCGGGGGGAGAATGGCTACACCTTC	CASRRRGENGYTF
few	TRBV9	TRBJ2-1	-	TGTGCCAGCAGCTTATCCACCTACAATGAGCAGTTCTTC	CASSLSTYNEQFF
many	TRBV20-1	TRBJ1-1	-	TGCAGTGCGCAGGCCCACATGAACACTGAAGCTTTCTTT	CSAQAHMNTEAFF
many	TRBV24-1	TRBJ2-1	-	TGTGCCACCAGTGATAAAAACAGGGCCAGCTCCTACAATGAGCAGTTCTTC	CATSDKNRASSYNEQFF
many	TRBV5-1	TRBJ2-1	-	TGCGCCAGCAGCCTCGGCGGCGGGATAGGGAGAGAGCAGTTCTTC	CASSLGGGIGREQFF
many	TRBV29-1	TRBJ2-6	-	TGCAGCGTTGAAGATCAGGCTGGGGCCAACGTCCTGACTTTC	CSVEDQAGANVLTF
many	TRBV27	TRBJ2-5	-	TGTGCCAGCCAACCGGACAGCTACCAAGAGACCCAGTACTTC	CASQPDSYQETQYF